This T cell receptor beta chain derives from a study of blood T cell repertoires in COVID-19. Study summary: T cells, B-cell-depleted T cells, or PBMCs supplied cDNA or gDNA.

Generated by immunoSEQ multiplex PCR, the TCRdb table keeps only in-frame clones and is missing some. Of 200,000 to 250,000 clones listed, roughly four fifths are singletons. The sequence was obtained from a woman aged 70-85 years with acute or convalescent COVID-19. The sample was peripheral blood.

CDR3 protein: CASSQDGPGTHNTEAFF. The CDR3 nucleotides read TGCGCCAGCAGCCAAGATGGTCCCGGGACACATAACACTGAAGCTTTCTTT. V is TRBV4-3 and J is TRBJ1-1; tentative D call: TRBD1 (6 bases). CDR1 LGHNA and CDR2 YSLEER come from the germline V gene. Trimming took off 0 bases at V and 2 bases at J, with 16 bases between the two ends. The CDR3 covers 17 residues.